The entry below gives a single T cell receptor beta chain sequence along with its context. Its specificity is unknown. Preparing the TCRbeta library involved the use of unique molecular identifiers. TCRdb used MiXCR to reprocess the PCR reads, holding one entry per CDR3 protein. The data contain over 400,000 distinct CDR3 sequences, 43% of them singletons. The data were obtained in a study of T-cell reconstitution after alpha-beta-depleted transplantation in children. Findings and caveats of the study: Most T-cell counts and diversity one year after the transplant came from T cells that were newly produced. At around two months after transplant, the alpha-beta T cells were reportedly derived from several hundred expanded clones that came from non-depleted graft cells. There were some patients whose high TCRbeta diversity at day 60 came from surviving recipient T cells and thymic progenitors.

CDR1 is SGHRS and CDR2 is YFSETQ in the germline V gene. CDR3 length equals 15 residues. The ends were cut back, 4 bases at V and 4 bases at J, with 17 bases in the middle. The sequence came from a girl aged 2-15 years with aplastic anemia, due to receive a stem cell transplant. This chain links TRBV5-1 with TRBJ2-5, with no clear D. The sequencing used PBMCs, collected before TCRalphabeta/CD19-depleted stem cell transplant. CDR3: CASSLGELWGETQYF. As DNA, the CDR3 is TGCGCCAGCAGCCTAGGTGAACTGTGGGGAGAGACCCAGTACTTC. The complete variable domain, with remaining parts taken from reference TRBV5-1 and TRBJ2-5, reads KAGVTQTPRYLIKTRGQQVTLSCSPISGHRSVSWYQQTPGQGLQFLFEYFSETQRNKGNFPGRFSGRQFSNSRSEMNVSTLELGDSALYLCASSLGELWGETQYFGPGTRLLVL.